The 16 T cell receptor beta chains below come from one sample, sequenced in a study of shared clonotypes between healthy human individuals. The data were produced by immunoSEQ multiplex PCR, yet TCRdb's version contains in-frame clones alone and is incomplete. The sample yields a few million clones, around 94% seen once. Input material: naive CD4+ T cells sorted from blood. Sample subset: CD45RA+ positively selected. Source of these receptors: a man aged 18-30 years in good health.

Comments on this clone: At one end, the junction sequence differs from germline, possibly due to a read error. This rearrangement joins TRBV6-1 to TRBJ2-7; 8 bases are shared with TRBD1. Germline CDR1 is MNHNS and CDR2 is SASEGT. The CDR3 covers 11 residues. CDR3 in DNA: TGTGCCGGCAGGGGGCAATACGAGCAGTACTTC. Translating gives CAGRGQYEQYF.

This clone was recorded once. This chain links TRBV6-1 with TRBJ1-4, with D possibly being TRBD1 (6 bases). V was shortened by 4 bases and J by 8 bases, with 14 bases between the two germline ends. The germline CDR1 and CDR2 sequences are MNHNS and SASEGT. The CDR3 runs to 14 residues. The CDR3 sequence is CASSGGRPDEKLFF. The CDR3, as DNA: TGTGCCAGCAGTGGGGGGCGCCCCGACGAAAAACTGTTTTTT.

The genes are TRBV5-6 and TRBJ2-2; D remains ambiguous. This CDR3 has 14 residues. Trimming left V 2 bases short and J 0 bases short, with 5 bases between. Germline V gives CDR1 SGHDT, CDR2 YYEEEE. The CDR3: CASSLDTNTGELFF. The DNA for the CDR3 is TGTGCCAGCAGCTTAGACACGAACACCGGGGAGCTGTTTTTT.

The count of this clone is one. The chain combines TRBV29-1 with TRBJ1-1; D remains ambiguous. CDR1 and CDR2 from the germline V gene are SQVTM and ANQGSEA. The CDR3 has 13 amino acids. Trimming left V 5 bases short and J 0 bases short, with 10 bases between. Written as DNA, the CDR3 is TGCAGCGTTTGGACGGCCATGAACACTGAAGCTTTCTTT. Amino acid sequence: CSVWTAMNTEAFF.

This clone was seen only once. The chain carries TRBV19 and TRBJ1-2; D is ambiguous. CDR3 size: 14 residues. With 3 bases removed from V and 8 bases from J, the gap between germline ends came to 16 bases. Germline V lookup: CDR1 LNHDA, CDR2 SQIVND (reference sequence). CDR3 DNA: TGTGCCAGTAGTATTATTTCCGAGACTGTGGGCTACACCTTC. Amino acid sequence: CASSIISETVGYTF. Together with reference TRBV19 and TRBJ1-2, the CDR3 gives the full variable domain: DGGITQSPKYLFRKEGQNVTLSCEQNLNHDAMYWYRQDPGQGLRLIYYSQIVNDFQKGDIAEGYSVSREKKESFPLTVTSAQKNPTAFYLCASSIISETVGYTFGSGTRLTVV.

The rearrangement uses TRBV18 and TRBJ2-7, with 7 bases identical to TRBD2. The CDR3 has 14 residues. Germline lookup yields CDR1 KGHSH and CDR2 LQKENI. V shed 3 bases, J shed 3 bases, and the junction held 5 bases outside the gene matches. This CDR3 reads CASSPGGRVYEQYF. The CDR3 DNA is TGTGCCAGCTCACCGGGGGGGAGGGTCTACGAGCAGTACTTC.

The genes are TRBV18 and TRBJ2-5; 8 positions agree with TRBD1. The J segment lost 4 bases and the V segment lost 0 bases, leaving 4 bases of the junction unmatched. CDR1 KGHSH and CDR2 LQKENI come from the germline V gene. This CDR3 region has 15 residues. The CDR3 DNA is TGTGCCAGCTCACCACCTCCAGGGGGCGGAGAGACCCAGTACTTC. Its protein product is CASSPPPGGGETQYF.

The rearrangement links TRBV18 to TRBJ2-7; 7 bases line up with TRBD1. The ends lost 4 bases at V and 1 base at J; junction bases unmatched: 10. From germline, CDR1 is KGHSH and CDR2 LQKENI. The CDR3 loop spans 16 amino acids. The CDR3 DNA reads as TGTGCCAGCTCACTCGGGACAGCCGTTTTATCCTACGAGCAGTACTTC. Translated, it gives CASSLGTAVLSYEQYF.

The chain carries TRBV7-2 and TRBJ1-3, with D possibly being TRBD1 (5 bases). With 5 bases removed from V and 4 bases from J, the gap between germline ends came to 9 bases. Germline CDR1 and CDR2: SGHTA and FQGNSA. The CDR3 loop spans 13 amino acids. Here the CDR3 reads CASSKGPGNTIYF. The CDR3 DNA reads TGTGCCAGCAGCAAGGGGCCGGGAAACACCATATATTTT.

Notes on this clone: Other DNA sequences in the sample encode the same CDR3. This rearrangement joins TRBV18 to TRBJ1-2; D ambiguous. The CDR3 length is 13 residues. V was cut by 2 bases and J by 2 bases, with 6 bases left in between. CDR1 and CDR2 from the germline V gene are KGHSH and LQKENI. CDR3 nucleotide sequence: TGTGCCAGCTCACCAGGGCCGAACTATGGCTACACCTTC. Amino acids: CASSPGPNYGYTF.

This clone was counted between two and nine times. Other DNA sequences of this sample code for an identical CDR3. The rearrangement joins TRBV2 to TRBJ1-2; TRBD1 matches at 9 bases. Germline V gene data show CDR1 as SNHLY and CDR2 as FYNNEI. This CDR3 spans 14 amino acids. The trim removed 6 bases at V and 3 bases at J, leaving 5 bases unmatched. CDR3 residues: CASSPDRGDYGYTF. DNA for the CDR3: TGTGCCAGCAGCCCGGACAGGGGAGACTATGGCTACACCTTC.

This clone showed up just once. The chain recombines TRBV6-5 with TRBJ1-1; D gene unclear. Trimming removed 7 bases from V and 0 bases from J, with 12 bases in between. CDR3 length: 14 residues. Germline CDR1 reads MNHEY; CDR2 reads SVGAGI. As DNA, the CDR3 is TGTGCCAGCAAAAGACAACCCCTGAACACTGAAGCTTTCTTT. It specifies CASKRQPLNTEAFF.

This clone was observed once. The V gene is TRBV10-3, the J gene TRBJ2-7; possible D gene TRBD1, 7 bases. This CDR3 is 16 amino acids long. V was trimmed by 4 bases and J by 1 base, leaving 17 bases between them. Germline CDR1 ENHRY, CDR2 SYGVKD. CDR3 protein: CAISALAGTDSYEQYF. In DNA, the CDR3 is TGTGCCATCAGTGCACTAGCCGGGACAGATTCCTACGAGCAGTACTTC.

This clone was recorded once. The chain is built from TRBV27 and TRBJ2-7, with unresolved D. The V end was cut by 10 bases, the J end by 0 bases, with 13 bases between. The CDR3 loop spans 13 amino acids. Germline-derived CDR1 and CDR2 are MNHEY and SMNVEV (reference sequence). The CDR3: CATSDRISYEQYF. The CDR3, as DNA: TGTGCCACAAGCGACCGGATCTCCTACGAGCAGTACTTC.

This chain joins TRBV2 and TRBJ2-1; 7 bases map to TRBD2. The CDR3 extends over 14 amino acids. The trim removed 1 base at V and 6 bases at J, leaving 3 bases unmatched. Germline V gene data show CDR1 as SNHLY and CDR2 as FYNNEI. CDR3 loop: CASSEEVAGNEQFF. Here the CDR3 DNA reads TGTGCCAGCAGTGAAGAGGTAGCGGGCAATGAGCAGTTCTTC.

The gene calls are TRBV6-5 and TRBJ1-2; D gene ambiguous. In germline, CDR1 is MNHEY, CDR2 SVGAGI. The V end lost 5 bases, the J end lost 5 bases, and 9 bases lay between the germline ends. The CDR3 sequence is 12 residues long. Here the CDR3 DNA reads TGTGCCAGCAGTAGGGCTGAATATGGCTACACCTTC. It yields the protein CASSRAEYGYTF.